The 6 T cell receptor beta chains below were found in one sample sequenced in a study of T cells in Graves' hyperthyroidism and ophthalmopathy. TCR beta CDR3 sequences were amplified from RNA transcripts. The HTBI primer set was used in a first-round RT-PCR of the TCR CDR3. TCRdb reanalysed the multiplex PCR reads using MiXCR and keeps one entry per CDR3 protein. The table shows approximately 370,000 distinct CDR3 sequences, with 15% occurring only once. Specimen: blood. The source of these receptors is a woman aged 30 to 39 with Graves' hyperthyroidism.

The count of this clonotype is one. V gene TRBV20-1 combines with J gene TRBJ2-7; 7 bases align to TRBD2. Germline trimming cut 6 bases from V and 4 bases from J; bases unmatched to any gene: 9. The CDR3 is made up of 13 amino acids. Germline V lookup: CDR1 DFQATT, CDR2 SNEGSKA (reference sequence). The CDR3 is CSAQAGPDYEQYF. DNA for the CDR3: TGCAGTGCGCAAGCGGGGCCCGATTACGAGCAGTACTTC.

The chain recombines TRBV28 with TRBJ1-2, with a weak D call TRBD1 (6 bases). V lost 1 base, J lost 4 bases, and 10 bases lay in between. Looked up from germline, CDR1 is MDHEN and CDR2 is SYDVKM. CDR3 length: 14 residues. DNA of the CDR3: TGTGCCAGCAGTTTATTACAGGGCGGCTATGGCTACACCTTC. Translated: CASSLLQGGYGYTF.

A few counts support this clonotype. The CDR3 here is CASSYRRQETQYF. CDR3 sequence (DNA): TGTGCCAGCAGTTATCGCAGGCAAGAGACCCAGTACTTC. The J gene is TRBJ2-5, the V gene TRBV6-2 or TRBV6-3; D uncertain. Germline V gives CDR1 MNHEY, CDR2 SVGEGT. The V and J ends lost 3 bases and 2 bases respectively, with 7 bases between them. This CDR3 spans 13 amino acids.

The sample holds many counts of this clonotype. Germline is not matched at one junction end, which may reflect a read error. The chain is built from TRBV12-3 or TRBV12-4 and TRBJ2-3; D might be TRBD1 or TRBD2, each matching 7 bases. The CDR3 is 17 amino acids. CDR3: CASSLGGLTSGTDTQYF. CDR3 DNA: TGTGCCAGCAGCTTAGGGGGCCTAACTAGCGGCACAGATACGCAGTATTTT.

This clonotype was counted many times. The chain links TRBV7-9 to TRBJ2-2; D gene ambiguous. V lost 6 bases and J 4 bases, leaving 12 bases between the germline ends. The CDR3 extends over 14 amino acids. From germline, CDR1 is SEHNR and CDR2 FQNEAQ (reference sequence). The CDR3 nucleotides are TGTGCCAGCAGTCTTTCCGGAAGCACCGGGGAGCTGTTTTTT. This codes for CASSLSGSTGELFF.

The sample holds a few counts of this clonotype. V gene TRBV14 combines with J gene TRBJ2-4; the D call may be TRBD1 or TRBD2 (5 bases each). Between the trimmed V and J ends, which lost 3 bases and 0 bases, there was a span of 12 bases. Per the germline V gene, CDR1 is SGHDN and CDR2 is FVKESK. This CDR3 has 16 amino acids. The CDR3 DNA sequence: TGTGCCAGCAGCCAGAGGGGACCGATAGCCAAAAACATTCAGTACTTC. Translation: CASSQRGPIAKNIQYF.